The sample holds many counts of the clone carrying this TCR beta chain. Its matching antigen is unknown. This specimen comes from a study of T cells in Graves' hyperthyroidism and ophthalmopathy. Patients aged 18 to 65 with hyperthyroidism were newly diagnosed, with duration under 2 months. Overall study findings and caveats: In the blood, most expanded thyroid clonotypes above 0.001 appeared as well.

Germline CDR1 DFQATT, CDR2 SNEGSKA (reference sequence). This CDR3 spans 13 amino acids. TCR beta CDR3 region amplification was performed from RNA transcripts. The HTBI primer set served for first-round RT-PCR of the TCR CDR3. TCRdb re-called the multiplex PCR reads through MiXCR, storing one row per CDR3 protein. The sample lists about 380,000 distinct CDR3 sequences, roughly 14% occurring once. Sequenced material: blood. This chain joins TRBV20-1 and TRBJ2-1, with TRBD2 as a possible D gene (6 bases). This receptor was taken from a man aged 25 to 40 with Graves' hyperthyroidism that later progressed to Graves' ophthalmopathy. CDR3 loop: CSEGRGPYNEQFF. The CDR3 DNA reads as TGCAGCGAGGGGCGGGGTCCCTACAATGAGCAGTTCTTC.